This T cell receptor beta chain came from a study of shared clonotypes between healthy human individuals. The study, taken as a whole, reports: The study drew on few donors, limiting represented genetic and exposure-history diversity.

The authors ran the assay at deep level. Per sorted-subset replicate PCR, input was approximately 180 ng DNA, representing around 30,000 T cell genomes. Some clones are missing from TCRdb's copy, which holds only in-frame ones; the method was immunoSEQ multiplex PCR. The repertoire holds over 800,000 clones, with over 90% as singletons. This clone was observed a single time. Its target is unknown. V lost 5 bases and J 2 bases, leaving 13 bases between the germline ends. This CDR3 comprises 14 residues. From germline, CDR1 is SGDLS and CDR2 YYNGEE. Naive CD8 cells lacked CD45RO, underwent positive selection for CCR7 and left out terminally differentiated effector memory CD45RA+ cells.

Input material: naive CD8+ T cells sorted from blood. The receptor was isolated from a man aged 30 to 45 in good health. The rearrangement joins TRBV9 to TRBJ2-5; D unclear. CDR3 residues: CASSGKVEQETQYF. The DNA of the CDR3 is TGTGCCAGCAGTGGGAAAGTGGAGCAAGAGACCCAGTACTTC.